This T cell receptor beta chain was captured in a study of vaccination and CD4 T cells after COVID-19 (dated by TCRdb to between 2022 and 2023). Some background on the complete study: Convalescent patients had a positive SARS-CoV-2 result on nasal swab PCR, and of these patients, several had mild disease and one had severe disease. The time from the second vaccine dose to post-vaccine blood sampling had a median of roughly 77 days and ranged from about 14 to 241 days. Culture stimuli were overlapping spike peptide pools from SARS-CoV-2 and from the common cold coronaviruses HCoV-NL63, HCoV-OC43 and HCoV-229E. Post-COVID blood samples were collected from convalescent patients a median of roughly 100 days after diagnosis, with a range of roughly 30 to 170 days. The spike-specific CD4+ TCR repertoire was compared before and after mRNA vaccination in nine to ten COVID-19 convalescent patients and a few infection-naive healthy vaccine recipients. Two doses of either the Pfizer-BioNTech BNT162b2 vaccine (n=8) or the Moderna mRNA-1273 vaccine (n=2) were administered to participants. Control cultures used a CEFX viral epitope pool as positive control, an HIV-1 Nef peptide pool as negative control, or no peptide. In the convalescent cohort there were six males and four females, among whom were two Hispanic individuals, seven Caucasians, two Asians and one multiracial person.

The library came from PCR. At the Johns Hopkins FTIC core, DNA from the cultured CD4+ T cells underwent TCR sequencing with the Oncomine TCR Beta short-read assay. The QIAamp micro DNA kit was used to extract genomic DNA from the cultured CD4+ T cells. Oncomine TCR Beta libraries made from cultured CD4+ T cells were pooled using unique dual indexes and sequenced on an Illumina iSeq 100. The original pipeline was this. Non-productive sequences were filtered out, and CDR3s that did not start with C, did not end with F or W, or were shorter than 7 amino acids were discarded. Antigen-specific clonotypes were identified using the MANAFEST web application through comparison of peptide-stimulated wells with reference and other culture wells. Positive clones required FDR below 0.05, an odds ratio above 5, and productive frequency above 0.1% in at least two of three replicate wells. A clonotype counted as cross-reactive if it showed significant expansion both in the SARS-CoV-2 spike wells and in at least one common cold coronavirus spike condition. Similarity between CDR3 sequences was evaluated in R version 3.6.1 using Levenshtein distances (stringdist) and unrooted phylogenetic trees (ape). Through fastp at Q25 and MiXCR, TCRdb rebuilt clones from the public reads, retaining in-frame beta chains. All rows with the same CDR3 protein become a single entry with the most common DNA and genes. TCRdb's processing, not the authors' own work, is the source of the V and J calls. The sample has about 21,000 distinct CDR3 sequences on record, 67% of them singletons. The ten largest clones represent 6% to 8.5% of the sample.

According to the study, the label for this sample's treatment or condition signals: roughly 11-day PBMC culture with coronavirus spike peptide pools or control peptides (ViraFEST assay). The ViraFEST assay, used in the study, expanded antigen-specific T cells with peptide pools and then identified the expanded clonotypes through TCR sequencing. Positive SARS-CoV-2 PCR tests in the convalescent patients dated from March to December 2020, before Alpha, Beta and Delta variants emerged in the United States. Each well held 2.2 million or so PBMCs cultured with approximately 10 ug/ml peptide pools in IMDM containing 5% human AB serum and approximately 10 IU/ml IL-2. Half of the culture medium was replaced with fresh IL-2-containing medium on days 3 and 7. CD4+ T cells were isolated after about 10 days of culture through negative selection using the EasySep CD4+ T cell isolation kit. Ficoll-Paque Plus gradient centrifugation was used to isolate PBMCs from whole blood, and the isolated PBMCs were then either used fresh or cryopreserved at -140C. Triplicate wells were generally used for each culture condition.

The CDR3 measures 15 amino acids from cysteine to phenylalanine. The entry retains the CDR3 DNA only, 45 bases that are in frame from base 1. The germline V gene (reference sequence) gives CDR1 as SEHNR and CDR2 as FQNEAQ. Trimming removed 5 bases from V and 3 bases from J, leaving 14 bases between the germline ends. In the case of this clonotype: There is no known antigen for this receptor. No per-base quality is available; no much larger clone lies one base away.

Overall study results and their limits: The number of convalescent patients in the study was relatively small, and the study did not examine early timepoints following natural infection. Among convalescent patients, a median around 89% of the SARS-CoV-2-reactive clones seen after vaccination appeared only after vaccination, which suggests priming specific to the vaccine. Of the vaccine-specific clones in convalescent patients, 304 of 307, or nearly all, reacted only to SARS-CoV-2 spike and did not cross-react with common cold coronaviruses. The median count of SARS-CoV-2-reactive clonotypes went up from around 21 after infection to 38 after vaccination, although the change was not significant.

The chain joins TRBV7-9 to TRBJ2-1; the D segment could be TRBD1, given 8 matching bases. This sequence was found in a human donor who had recovered from COVID-19. The sequencing input was CD4+ T cells from blood, cultured in vitro. The CDR3 reads as follows: CASSRRGTGYNEQFF. The DNA reads as follows: TGTGCCAGCAGCCGGCGGGGGACAGGCTACAATGAGCAGTTCTTC.